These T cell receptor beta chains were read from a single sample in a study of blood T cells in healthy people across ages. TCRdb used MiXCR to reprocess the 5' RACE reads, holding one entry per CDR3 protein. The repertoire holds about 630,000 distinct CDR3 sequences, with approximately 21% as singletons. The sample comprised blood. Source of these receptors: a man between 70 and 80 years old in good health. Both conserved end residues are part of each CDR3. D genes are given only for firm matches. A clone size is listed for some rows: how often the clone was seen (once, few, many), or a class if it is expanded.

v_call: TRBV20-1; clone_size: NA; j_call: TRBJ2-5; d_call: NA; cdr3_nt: TGCAGTGCCCGCGAGACCGCGGCAATACAAGAGACCCGGTACTTC; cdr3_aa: CSARETAAIQETRYF
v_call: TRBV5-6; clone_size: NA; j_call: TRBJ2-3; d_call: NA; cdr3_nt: TGTGCCAGCAGCTTACCGCGCACAGATACGCAGTATTTT; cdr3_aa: CASSLPRTDTQYF
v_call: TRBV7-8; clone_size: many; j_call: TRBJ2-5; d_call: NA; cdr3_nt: TGTGCCAGCAGCTTAGCCGGGACGAGAGAGACCCAGTACTTC; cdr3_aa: CASSLAGTRETQYF
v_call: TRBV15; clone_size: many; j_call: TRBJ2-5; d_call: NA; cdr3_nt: TGTGCCACCAGCACCAAGGACAAAGGAGAGACCCAGTACTTC; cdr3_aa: CATSTKDKGETQYF
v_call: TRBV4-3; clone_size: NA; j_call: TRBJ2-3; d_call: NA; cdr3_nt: TGCGCCAGCAGCCAAGTGGGGGTAGATACGCAGTATTTT; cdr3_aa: CASSQVGVDTQYF
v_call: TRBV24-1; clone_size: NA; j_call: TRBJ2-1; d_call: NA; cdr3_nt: TGTGCCACCAACAGCCGAAGTGGCGATGAGCAGTTCTTC; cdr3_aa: CATNSRSGDEQFF
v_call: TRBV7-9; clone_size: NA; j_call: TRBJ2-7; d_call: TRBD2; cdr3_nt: TGTGCCAGCAGCTTGGATGTGGCGGGAGGACACTACTTC; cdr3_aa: CASSLDVAGGHYF
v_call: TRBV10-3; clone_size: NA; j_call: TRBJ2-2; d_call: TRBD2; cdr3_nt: TGTGCCATCAAGCCTTTGCGGGAGGGCAACACCGGGGAGCTGTTTTTT; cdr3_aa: CAIKPLREGNTGELFF
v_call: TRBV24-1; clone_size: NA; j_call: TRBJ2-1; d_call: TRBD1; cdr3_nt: TGTGCCACCAGTGGGGGGACAGGCACCTACAATGAGCAGTTCTTC; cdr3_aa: CATSGGTGTYNEQFF
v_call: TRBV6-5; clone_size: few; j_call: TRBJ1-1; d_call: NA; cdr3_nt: TGTGCCAGCAGTTACCAGGGACGGATGAACACTGAAGCTTTCTTT; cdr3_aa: CASSYQGRMNTEAFF
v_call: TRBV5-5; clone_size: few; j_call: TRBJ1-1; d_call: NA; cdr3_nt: TGTGCCAGCAGCCGGGGGCAGGGGCTCGGGAACACTGAAGCTTTCTTT; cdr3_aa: CASSRGQGLGNTEAFF
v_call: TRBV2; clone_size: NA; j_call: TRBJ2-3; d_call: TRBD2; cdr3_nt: TGTGCCAGCAGTCCCACTAGCGGGAGGGGGCCACAGCAGTATTTT; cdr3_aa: CASSPTSGRGPQQYF
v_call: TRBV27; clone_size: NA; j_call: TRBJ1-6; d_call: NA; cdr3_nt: TGTGCCAGCAAAGCCGGACCGGGACGGGAAAATTCACCCCTCCACTTT; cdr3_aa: CASKAGPGRENSPLHF
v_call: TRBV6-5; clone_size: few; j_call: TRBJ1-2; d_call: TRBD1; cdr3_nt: TGTGCCAGCAGTTACTCAACCGGGACAGGGTATGGCTACACCTTC; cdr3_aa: CASSYSTGTGYGYTF
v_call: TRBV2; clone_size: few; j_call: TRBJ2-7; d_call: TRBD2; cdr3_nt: TGTGCCAGCAAAGCGGGAGCGGTCTACGAGCAGTACTTC; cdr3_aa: CASKAGAVYEQYF
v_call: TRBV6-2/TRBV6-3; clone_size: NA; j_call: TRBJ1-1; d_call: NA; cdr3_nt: TGTGCCAGCATCTCCGGACACAGTTTGGAAGCTTTCTTT; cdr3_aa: CASISGHSLEAFF
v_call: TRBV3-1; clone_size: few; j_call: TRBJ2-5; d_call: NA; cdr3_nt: TGTGCCAGCACGGATGGTAGGGAGCAGTACTTC; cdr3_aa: CASTDGREQYF
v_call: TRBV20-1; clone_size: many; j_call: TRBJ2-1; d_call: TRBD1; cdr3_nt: TGCAGTGCTAACCGGGACAGGGGGCAACACAGTGAGCAGTTCTTC; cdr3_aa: CSANRDRGQHSEQFF
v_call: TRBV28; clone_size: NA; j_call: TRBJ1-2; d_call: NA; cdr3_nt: TGTGCCAGCACCTGGGGCGACAGTTATGGCTACACCTTC; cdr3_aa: CASTWGDSYGYTF
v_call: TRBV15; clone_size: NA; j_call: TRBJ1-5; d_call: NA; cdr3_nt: TGTGCCACCAGCAGAGAAAATCAGCCCCAGCATTTT; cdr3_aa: CATSRENQPQHF
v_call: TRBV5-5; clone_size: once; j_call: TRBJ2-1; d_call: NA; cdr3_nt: TGTGCCAGCAGCCCCCGTGACGTCGTAGAGGGCGATGAGCAGTTCTTC; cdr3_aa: CASSPRDVVEGDEQFF
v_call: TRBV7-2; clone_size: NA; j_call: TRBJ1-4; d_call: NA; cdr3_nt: TGTGCCAGCAGCTTACAGGGCGTCGAGTATGAAGAACTGTTTTTT; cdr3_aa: CASSLQGVEYEELFF
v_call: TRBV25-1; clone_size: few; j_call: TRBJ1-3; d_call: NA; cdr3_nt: TGTGCCAGCAGTGAATATAGGGTCCGGGCAGAAGGAAACACCATATATTTT; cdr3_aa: CASSEYRVRAEGNTIYF
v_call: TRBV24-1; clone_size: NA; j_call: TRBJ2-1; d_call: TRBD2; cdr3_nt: TGTGCCACCAGTGAGCCTTCTAGCGGAACTCCCAATGAGCAGTTCTTC; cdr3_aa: CATSEPSSGTPNEQFF
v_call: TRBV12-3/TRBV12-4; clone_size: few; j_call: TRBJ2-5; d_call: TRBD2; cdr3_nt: TGTGCCAGCAGTTTAGAGGCTAGCGGGAGTGTATTCTTC; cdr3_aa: CASSLEASGSVFF
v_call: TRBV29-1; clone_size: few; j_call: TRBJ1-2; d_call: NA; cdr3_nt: TGCAGCGTTGAAGGACAGGTTAACTATGGCTACACCTTC; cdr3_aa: CSVEGQVNYGYTF
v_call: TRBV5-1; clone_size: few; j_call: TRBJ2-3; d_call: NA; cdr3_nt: TGCGCCAGCAGCTTGGTCGGCCAGGGCCCCACAGATACGCAGTATTTT; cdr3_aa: CASSLVGQGPTDTQYF
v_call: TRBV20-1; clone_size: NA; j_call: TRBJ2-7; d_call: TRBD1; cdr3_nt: TGCAGTGCTAGAGACACCGCGGGACAGGGATCGAAGCAGTACTTC; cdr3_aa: CSARDTAGQGSKQYF
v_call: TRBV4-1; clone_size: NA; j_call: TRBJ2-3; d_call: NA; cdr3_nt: TGCGCCAGCAGCCAGTATTCGGTCCAAAGCAGGGCAGATACGCAGTATTTT; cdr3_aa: CASSQYSVQSRADTQYF
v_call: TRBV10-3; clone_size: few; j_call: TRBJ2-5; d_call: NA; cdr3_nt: TGTGCCACCCTAGGACTCGAAGAGACCCAGTACTTC; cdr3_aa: CATLGLEETQYF
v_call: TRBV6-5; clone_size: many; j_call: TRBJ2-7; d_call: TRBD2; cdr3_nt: TGTGCCAGCAGTTGGGGACTAGCGGGAGTTCCCTACGAGCAGTACTTC; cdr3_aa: CASSWGLAGVPYEQYF
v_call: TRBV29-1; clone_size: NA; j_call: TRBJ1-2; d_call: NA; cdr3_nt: TGCAGCGTTGAAAGGGGTTCCTGGTATGGCTACACCTTC; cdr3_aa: CSVERGSWYGYTF
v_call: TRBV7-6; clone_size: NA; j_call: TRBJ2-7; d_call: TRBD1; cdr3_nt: TGTGCCAGCAGCCCCGGGACAGGGTCGAGGCAGTACTTC; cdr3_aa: CASSPGTGSRQYF
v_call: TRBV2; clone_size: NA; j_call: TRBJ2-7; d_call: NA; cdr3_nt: TGTGCCAGCAGGGAGGGACACTCTTACGAGCAGTACTTC; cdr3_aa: CASREGHSYEQYF
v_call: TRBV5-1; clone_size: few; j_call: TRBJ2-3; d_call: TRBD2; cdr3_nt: TGCGCCAGCAGCTTAACACTAGCGGTTGCCAGCACAGATACGCAGTATTTT; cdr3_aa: CASSLTLAVASTDTQYF
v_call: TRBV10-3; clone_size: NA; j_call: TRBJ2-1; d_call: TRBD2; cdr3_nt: TGTGCCATCAGAACTAGCGGGAGTGGAATATACAATGAGCAGTTCTTC; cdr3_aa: CAIRTSGSGIYNEQFF
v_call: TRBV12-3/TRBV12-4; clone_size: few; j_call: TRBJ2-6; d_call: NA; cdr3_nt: TGTGCCAGCAGTGAGCGGGACAGGCCTACGAGAGGGGCCAACGTCCTGACTTTC; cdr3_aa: CASSERDRPTRGANVLTF
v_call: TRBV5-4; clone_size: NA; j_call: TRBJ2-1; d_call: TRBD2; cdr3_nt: TGTGCCAGCAGCATATCAGGACTAGCGGGAAATATTGAGCAGTTCTTC; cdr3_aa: CASSISGLAGNIEQFF
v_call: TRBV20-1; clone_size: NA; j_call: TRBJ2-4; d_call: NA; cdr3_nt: TGCAGTGCTAGGGATCAGGGTTCTAGAAACATTCAGTACTTC; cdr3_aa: CSARDQGSRNIQYF
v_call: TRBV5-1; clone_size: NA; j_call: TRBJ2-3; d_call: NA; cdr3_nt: TGCGCCAGCAGCCCAGGGGAGGGGTATACGCAGTATTTT; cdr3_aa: CASSPGEGYTQYF
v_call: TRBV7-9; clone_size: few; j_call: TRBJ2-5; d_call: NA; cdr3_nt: TGTGCCAGCAGCTTCCCCCCCCAGGGATCTCTAGAGACCCAGTACTTC; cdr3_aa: CASSFPPQGSLETQYF
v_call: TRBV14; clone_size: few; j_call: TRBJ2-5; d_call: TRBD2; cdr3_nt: TGTGCCAGCAGCCTGACCAGCGGGAATGGAGAGACCCAGTACTTC; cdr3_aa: CASSLTSGNGETQYF
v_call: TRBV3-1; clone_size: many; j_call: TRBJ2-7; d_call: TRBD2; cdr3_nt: TGTGCCAGCAGCCGTAGCGGGAGTAGGGGCTACGAGCAGTACTTC; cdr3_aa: CASSRSGSRGYEQYF
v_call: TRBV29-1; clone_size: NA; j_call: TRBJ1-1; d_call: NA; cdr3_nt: TGCAGCGTTGGGGATTTGAACACTGAAGCTTTCTTT; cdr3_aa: CSVGDLNTEAFF
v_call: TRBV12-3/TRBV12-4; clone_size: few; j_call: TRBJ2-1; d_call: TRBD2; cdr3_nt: TGTGCCAGCAGAATAGCGGGAACCTACAATGAGCAGTTCTTC; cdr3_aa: CASRIAGTYNEQFF
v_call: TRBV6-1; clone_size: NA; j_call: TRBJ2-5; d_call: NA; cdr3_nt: TGTGCCAGCAGACCACCTACGACAGGTCTGCAGACCCAGTACTTC; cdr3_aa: CASRPPTTGLQTQYF
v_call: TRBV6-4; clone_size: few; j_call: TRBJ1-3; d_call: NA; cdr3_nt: TGTGCCAGCCCAGGGAGGGGAAACACCATATATTTT; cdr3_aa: CASPGRGNTIYF
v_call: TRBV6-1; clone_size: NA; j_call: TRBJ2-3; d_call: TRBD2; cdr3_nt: TGTGCCAGCAGGGAACCGGGACTAGCGGTAGATACGCAGTATTTT; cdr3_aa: CASREPGLAVDTQYF
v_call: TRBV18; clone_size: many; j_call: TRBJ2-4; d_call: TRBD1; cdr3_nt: TGTGCCAGCTCACCACGACAGGGGGACAACATTCAGTACTTC; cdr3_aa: CASSPRQGDNIQYF
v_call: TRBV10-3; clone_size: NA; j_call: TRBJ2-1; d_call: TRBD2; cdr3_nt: TGTGCCATCAGTGAACGCGGACTAGCGGGAGTGTATGAGCAGTTCTTC; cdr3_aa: CAISERGLAGVYEQFF
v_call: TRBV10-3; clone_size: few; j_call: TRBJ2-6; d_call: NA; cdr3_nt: TGTGCCATCAGTGAAGGAGAGACTTCTTCTGGGGCCAACGTCCTGACTTTC; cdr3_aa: CAISEGETSSGANVLTF
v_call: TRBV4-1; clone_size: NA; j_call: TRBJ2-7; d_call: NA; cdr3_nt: TGCGCCAGCAGCCAACAACAGGGTGTCACCTACGAGCAGTACTTC; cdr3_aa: CASSQQQGVTYEQYF
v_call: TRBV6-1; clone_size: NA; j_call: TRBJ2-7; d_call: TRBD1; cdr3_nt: TGTGCCAGCAGTGCCCTCCGGGACAGGGGATACGAGCAGTACTTC; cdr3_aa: CASSALRDRGYEQYF
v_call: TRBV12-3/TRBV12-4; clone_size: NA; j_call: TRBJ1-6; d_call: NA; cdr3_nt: TGTGCCAGTAGCCTTAAAAGACAAAATTCACCCCTCCACTTT; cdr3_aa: CASSLKRQNSPLHF
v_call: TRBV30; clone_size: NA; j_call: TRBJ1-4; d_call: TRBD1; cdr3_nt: TGTGCCTGGAGTGTCCCCCGGACAGGGGTATTTGGGAATGAAAAACTGTTTTTT; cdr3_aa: CAWSVPRTGVFGNEKLFF